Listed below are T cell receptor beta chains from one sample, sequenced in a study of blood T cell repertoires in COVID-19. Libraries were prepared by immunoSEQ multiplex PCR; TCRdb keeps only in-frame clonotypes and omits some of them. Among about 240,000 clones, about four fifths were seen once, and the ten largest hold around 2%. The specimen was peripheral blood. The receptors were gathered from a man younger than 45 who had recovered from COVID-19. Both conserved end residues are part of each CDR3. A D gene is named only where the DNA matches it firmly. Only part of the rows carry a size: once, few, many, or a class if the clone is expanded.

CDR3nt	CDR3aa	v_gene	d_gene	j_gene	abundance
TGTGCCAGCAGCTTAGAAGTGTCTATGGGCCGTGTTTCGGTCTTC	CASSLEVSMGRVSVF	TRBV7-2	.	TRBJ2-1	.
TGCAGCGTCGGGAGCTCCTCTCGAGAGCAGTTCTTC	CSVGSSSREQFF	TRBV29-1	.	TRBJ2-1	.
TGTGCCAGCAGATCAGGGGAGGAGACCCAGTACTTC	CASRSGEETQYF	TRBV7-9	.	TRBJ2-5	few
TGTGCCAGCAGCTTGAGGGGAAACAATGAGCAGTTCTTC	CASSLRGNNEQFF	TRBV5-4	.	TRBJ2-1	.
TGTGCCAGCAGCTTGGGTGTGGGACAGGGGGCTGTGGATACGCAGTATTTT	CASSLGVGQGAVDTQYF	TRBV5-6	TRBD1	TRBJ2-3	few
TGTGCCAGCACCGCGGGCAATTTGAACACTGAAGCTTTCTTT	CASTAGNLNTEAFF	TRBV2	.	TRBJ1-1	.
TGTGCCATCTCAGAGCGGGGGGCCCAAGAGACCCAGTACTTC	CAISERGAQETQYF	TRBV10-3	TRBD2	TRBJ2-5	.
TGTGCCACCAGCAGAGATCCGGGGGGCACAGATACGCAGTATTTT	CATSRDPGGTDTQYF	TRBV15	.	TRBJ2-3	once
TGTGCCAGCAGGAGGATCAATGAAAAACTGTTTTTT	CASRRINEKLFF	TRBV28	.	TRBJ1-4	.
TGTACCAGCAGCCAAGATAGCGGGGTCACAGATACGCAGTATTTT	CTSSQDSGVTDTQYF	TRBV3-1/TRBV3-2	TRBD2	TRBJ2-3	once
TGTGCCAGCAGCACTGGGTTTGAGGATTCACCCCTCCACTTT	CASSTGFEDSPLHF	TRBV9	.	TRBJ1-6	.
TGTGCCACCAGCAGAGATTGGGCTAGCGGGTCCCAAGAGACCCAGTACTTC	CATSRDWASGSQETQYF	TRBV15	TRBD2	TRBJ2-5	.
TGTGCCACCAGCAGAACAGGGGTGTATGGCTACACCTTC	CATSRTGVYGYTF	TRBV15	TRBD1	TRBJ1-2	.
TGTGCCAGTACCCTGACAGCCGGGGCCAACGTCCTGACTTTC	CASTLTAGANVLTF	TRBV19	.	TRBJ2-6	.
TGTGCCAGCAGTCCTCTTACAGGGGGAAATGGCTACACCTTC	CASSPLTGGNGYTF	TRBV28	TRBD1	TRBJ1-2	few
TGTGCCAGCAGGGGCCCAAGCTCTGGGGCCAACGTCCTGACTTTC	CASRGPSSGANVLTF	TRBV6-6	.	TRBJ2-6	.
TGTGCCAGCAGCCCCGGACAGTACAATGAGCAGTTCTTC	CASSPGQYNEQFF	TRBV7-3	.	TRBJ2-1	.
TGTGCCAGCGGCAGGGGTCTCGGGAACACTGAAGCTTTCTTT	CASGRGLGNTEAFF	TRBV7-9	.	TRBJ1-1	.
TGCGCCAGCAGCTTGGGACAGGTGGGGTTCCCAGATACGCAGTATTTT	CASSLGQVGFPDTQYF	TRBV5-1	.	TRBJ2-3	once
TGTGCCAGTAGTGCCCGGGGAGGGGCCGCGCAGCCCCAGCATTTT	CASSARGGAAQPQHF	TRBV19	.	TRBJ1-5	.
TGTGCCAGCAGCTTAGTCTTATTGACTGAAGCTTTCTTT	CASSLVLLTEAFF	TRBV7-8	.	TRBJ1-1	.
TGTGCCAGCAGCGAACGCGGGGGAGCCAAAAACATTCAGTACTTC	CASSERGGAKNIQYF	TRBV13	TRBD2	TRBJ2-4	.
TGTGCCAGCAGCCCGGGACAGGGATATGAAAAACTGTTTTTT	CASSPGQGYEKLFF	TRBV3-1/TRBV3-2	TRBD1	TRBJ1-4	few
TGTGCCAGCAGTTCCCCAACGGGACAGGCTCAGCCCCAGCATTTT	CASSSPTGQAQPQHF	TRBV28	TRBD1	TRBJ1-5	.
TGCGCCAGCAGCCAAGGAGGTATACTACTGAACACTGAAGCTTTCTTT	CASSQGGILLNTEAFF	TRBV4-1	.	TRBJ1-1	.
TGTGCCAGCAGCCACCTCAGGGAACTGAACACCGGGGAGCTGTTTTTT	CASSHLRELNTGELFF	TRBV5-8	.	TRBJ2-2	.
TGTGCCAGCAGCTTAGCTTCCTCAACAGTTAATAATGAGCAGTTCTTC	CASSLASSTVNNEQFF	TRBV11-1	.	TRBJ2-1	.
TGTGCCAGCAGCTCCGGGACTAGCGGCGCCGGGGAGCTGTTTTTT	CASSSGTSGAGELFF	TRBV7-6	TRBD2	TRBJ2-2	.
TGTGCCAGCAGTTCCGCTCGGGACAGGACTAACTATGGCTACACCTTC	CASSSARDRTNYGYTF	TRBV6-5	TRBD1	TRBJ1-2	.